This TCR beta chain originates from a study of cytomegalovirus exposure and HLA in healthy donors. Germline CDR1 SNHLY, CDR2 FYNNEI. V lost 6 bases and J lost 3, with 11 bases in between. The CDR3 is 13 amino acids. 13 Jbeta primers and 60 Vbeta primers were used for the PCR. The repertoire was sequenced with immunoSEQ multiplex PCR; TCRdb's copy has only in-frame clones and lacks some. The table has more than 100,000 clones, roughly 89% seen once. The J gene is TRBJ2-5, the V gene TRBV2; TRBD2 might be the D (6 bases). The receptor was isolated from a woman in her twenties or thirties in good health and CMV-seronegative. The sequencing input was PBMCs. CDR3 DNA sequence: TGTGCCAGCAGCCCTAGCGCCGAAGAGACCCAGTACTTC. Translating gives CASSPSAEETQYF.